This entry lists 6 T cell receptor beta chains sequenced from one sample in a study of blood T cells in healthy people across ages. Next came a second PCR, run for about 7 to 11 cycles, which used a sample-barcoded 5' primer along with a J-beta primer mix. TCRdb re-called the 5' RACE reads through MiXCR, storing one row per CDR3 protein. The table includes some 1,800,000 distinct CDR3 sequences, around 42% detected once. Material for sequencing was blood. The receptors shown here come from a human donor in good health.

The genes are TRBV28 and TRBJ1-6; D gene uncertain. From germline, CDR1 is MDHEN and CDR2 SYDVKM. V lost 6 bases and J lost 7, with 16 bases in between. This CDR3 comprises 15 residues. The CDR3 coding sequence is TGTGCCAGCAGCCTCCGCGGGAGTCCGAATTCACCCCTCCACTTT. It encodes CASSLRGSPNSPLHF. The full variable domain, completed using reference TRBV28 and TRBJ1-6, is DVKVTQSSRYLVKRTGEKVFLECVQDMDHENMFWYRQDPGLGLRLIYFSYDVKMKEKGDIPEGYSVSREKKERFSLILESASTNQTSMYLCASSLRGSPNSPLHFGNGTRLTVT.

This clonotype was recorded a few times. The chain has TRBV20-1 and TRBJ2-1, with D perhaps matching TRBD2 (6 bases). The CDR3 loop spans 15 amino acids. The V and J ends lost 4 bases and 0 bases respectively, with 13 bases between them. Germline CDR1 DFQATT, CDR2 SNEGSKA (reference sequence). The CDR3: CSATGTPSSYNEQFF. The CDR3 nucleotides are TGCAGTGCTACCGGGACTCCTAGCTCCTACAATGAGCAGTTCTTC.

This clonotype was counted a few times. The CDR3 coding sequence is TGCAGCGGCACGACTAGCAGGGGGGCAGATACGCAGTATTTT. This encodes CSGTTSRGADTQYF. V usage is TRBV29-1 and J usage is TRBJ2-3, with D possibly called TRBD1 or TRBD2 (7 bases each). Per the germline V gene, CDR1 is SQVTM and CDR2 is ANQGSEA. V lost 7 bases and J 4 bases, leaving 18 bases between the germline ends. The CDR3 has 14 amino acids.

This clonotype was found a few times. The CDR3 nucleotides are TGCAGTGTAAGAACAGGGACCCGCAATCAGCCCCAGCATTTT. The encoded protein is CSVRTGTRNQPQHF. The chain links TRBV20-1 to TRBJ1-5, with a tentative D call TRBD1 (6 bases). V lost 7 bases to trimming and J lost 2 bases, with 15 bases between them. CDR3 size: 14 residues. CDR1 DFQATT and CDR2 SNEGSKA come from the germline V gene (reference sequence).

V and J are TRBV7-2 and TRBJ1-2; no clear D. V dropped 2 bases and J dropped 8 bases, with 6 bases sitting between them. The germline CDR1 and CDR2 sequences are SGHTA and FQGNSA. The CDR3 loop spans 11 amino acids. CDR3 amino acids: CASSLIRGYTF. For the CDR3, the DNA is TGTGCCAGCAGCTTAATTAGGGGCTACACCTTC. Supplemented by reference TRBV7-2 and TRBJ1-2, the full variable domain reads GAGVSQSPSNKVTEKGKDVELRCDPISGHTALYWYRQSLGQGLEFLIYFQGNSAPDKSGLPSDRFSAERTGGSVSTLTIQRTQQEDSAVYLCASSLIRGYTFGSGTRLTVV.

The genes are TRBV5-6 and TRBJ2-1, with TRBD2 matching over 14 bases. The V segment lost 2 bases and the J segment 10 bases; nucleotides outside the gene matches: 8. In germline, CDR1 is SGHDT, CDR2 YYEEEE. This CDR3 contains 16 residues. The CDR3 reads CASSLWTSGGPVEQFF. CDR3 nucleotides: TGTGCCAGCAGCTTATGGACTAGCGGGGGGCCAGTGGAGCAGTTCTTC. Full variable domain (rest looked up from reference TRBV5-6 and TRBJ2-1): DAGVTQSPTHLIKTRGQQVTLRCSPKSGHDTVSWYQQALGQGPQFIFQYYEEEERQRGNFPDRFSGHQFPNYSSELNVNALLLGDSALYLCASSLWTSGGPVEQFFGPGTRLTVL.